This TCR beta chain is from a study of blood T cell repertoires in COVID-19. The CDR3 runs to 13 residues. The germline V gene has CDR1 SGHNT and CDR2 YYREEE (reference sequence). Trimming removed 4 bases from V and 6 bases from J; junction bases left unmatched: 2. Generated by immunoSEQ multiplex PCR, the TCRdb table keeps only in-frame clones and is missing some. This table has around 250,000 clones, almost 85% appearing once. Sequenced: peripheral blood. The V gene is TRBV5-4, the J gene TRBJ2-4; TRBD1 aligns across 9 bases. This TCR derives from a woman aged 80 or over with acute or convalescent COVID-19. The CDR3 DNA is TGTGCCAGCAGCCTGGACAGGGGAAACATTCAGTACTTC. Encoded protein: CASSLDRGNIQYF.